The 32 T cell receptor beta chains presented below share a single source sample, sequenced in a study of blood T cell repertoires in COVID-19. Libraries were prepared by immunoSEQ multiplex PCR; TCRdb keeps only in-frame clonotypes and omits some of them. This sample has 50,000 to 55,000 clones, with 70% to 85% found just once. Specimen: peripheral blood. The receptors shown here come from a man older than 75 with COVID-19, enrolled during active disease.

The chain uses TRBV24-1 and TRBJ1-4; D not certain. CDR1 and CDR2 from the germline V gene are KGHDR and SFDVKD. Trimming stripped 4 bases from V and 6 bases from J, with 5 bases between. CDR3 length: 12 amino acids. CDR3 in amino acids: CATSDRDEKLFF. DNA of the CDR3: TGTGCCACCAGTGACCGGGATGAAAAACTGTTTTTT.

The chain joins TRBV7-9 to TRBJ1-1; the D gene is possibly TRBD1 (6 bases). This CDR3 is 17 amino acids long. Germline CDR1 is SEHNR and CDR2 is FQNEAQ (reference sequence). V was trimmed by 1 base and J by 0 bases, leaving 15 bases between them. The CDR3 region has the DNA TGTGCCAGCAGCTTAGGTCGGTTAGGGGGTTTGAACACTGAAGCTTTCTTT. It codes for CASSLGRLGGLNTEAFF.

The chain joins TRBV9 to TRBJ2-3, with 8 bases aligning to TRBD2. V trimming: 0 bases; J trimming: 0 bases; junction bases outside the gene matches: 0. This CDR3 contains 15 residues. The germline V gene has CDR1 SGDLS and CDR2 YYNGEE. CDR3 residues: CASSVGLASTDTQYF. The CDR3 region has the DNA TGTGCCAGCAGCGTAGGACTAGCGAGCACAGATACGCAGTATTTT.

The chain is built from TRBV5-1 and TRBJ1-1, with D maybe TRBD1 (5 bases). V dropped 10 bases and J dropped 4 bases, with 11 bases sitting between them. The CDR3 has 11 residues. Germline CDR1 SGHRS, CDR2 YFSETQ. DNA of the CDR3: TGCGCCTCGGGGGTGGGCACTGAAGCTTTCTTT. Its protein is CASGVGTEAFF.

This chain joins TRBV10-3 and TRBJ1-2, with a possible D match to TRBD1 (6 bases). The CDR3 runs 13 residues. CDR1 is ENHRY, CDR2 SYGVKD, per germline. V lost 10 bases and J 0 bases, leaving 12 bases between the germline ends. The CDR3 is CATADSANYGYTF. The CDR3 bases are TGTGCCACCGCGGACAGTGCTAACTATGGCTACACCTTC.

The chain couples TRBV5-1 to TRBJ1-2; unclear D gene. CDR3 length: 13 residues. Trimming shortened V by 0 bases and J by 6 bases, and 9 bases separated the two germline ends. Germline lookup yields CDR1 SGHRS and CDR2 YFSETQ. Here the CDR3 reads CASSLEGVDGYTF. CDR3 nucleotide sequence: TGCGCCAGCAGCTTGGAGGGAGTCGATGGCTACACCTTC. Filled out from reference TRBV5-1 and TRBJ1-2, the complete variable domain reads KAGVTQTPRYLIKTRGQQVTLSCSPISGHRSVSWYQQTPGQGLQFLFEYFSETQRNKGNFPGRFSGRQFSNSRSEMNVSTLELGDSALYLCASSLEGVDGYTFGSGTRLTVV.

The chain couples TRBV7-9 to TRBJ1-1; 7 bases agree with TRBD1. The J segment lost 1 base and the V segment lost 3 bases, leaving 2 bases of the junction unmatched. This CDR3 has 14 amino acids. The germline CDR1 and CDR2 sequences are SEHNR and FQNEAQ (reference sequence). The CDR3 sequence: CASSLGDRNTEAFF. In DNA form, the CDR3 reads TGTGCCAGCAGCTTGGGGGACAGGAACACTGAAGCTTTCTTT.

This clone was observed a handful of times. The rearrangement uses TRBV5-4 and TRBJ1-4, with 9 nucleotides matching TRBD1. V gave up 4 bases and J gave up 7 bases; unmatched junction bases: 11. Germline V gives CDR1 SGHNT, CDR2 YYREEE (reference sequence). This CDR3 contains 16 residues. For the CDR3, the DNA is TGTGCCAGCAGCCAGAAACAGGGGGCCCCCGGTGAAAAACTGTTTTTT. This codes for CASSQKQGAPGEKLFF.

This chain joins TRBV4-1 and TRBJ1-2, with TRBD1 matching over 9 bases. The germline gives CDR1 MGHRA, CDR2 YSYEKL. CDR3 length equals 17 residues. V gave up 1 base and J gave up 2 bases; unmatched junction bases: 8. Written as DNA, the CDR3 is TGCGCCAGCAGCCAAGGGACAGGGGCCCAAACAAACTATGGCTACACCTTC. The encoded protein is CASSQGTGAQTNYGYTF.

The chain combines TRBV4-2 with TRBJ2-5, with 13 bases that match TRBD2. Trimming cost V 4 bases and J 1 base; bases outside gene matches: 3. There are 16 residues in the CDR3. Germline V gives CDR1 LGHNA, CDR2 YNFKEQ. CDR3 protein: CASSPTSGGAQETQYF. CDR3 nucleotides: TGTGCCAGCAGCCCAACTAGCGGGGGGGCCCAAGAGACCCAGTACTTC.

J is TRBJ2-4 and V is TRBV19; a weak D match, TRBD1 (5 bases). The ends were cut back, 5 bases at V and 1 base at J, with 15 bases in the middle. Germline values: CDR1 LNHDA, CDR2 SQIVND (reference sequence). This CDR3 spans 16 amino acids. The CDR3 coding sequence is TGTGCCAGTAGTCCCGACCCAGGGTTGGCCAAAAACATTCAGTACTTC. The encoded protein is CASSPDPGLAKNIQYF. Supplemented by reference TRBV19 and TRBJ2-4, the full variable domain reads DGGITQSPKYLFRKEGQNVTLSCEQNLNHDAMYWYRQDPGQGLRLIYYSQIVNDFQKGDIAEGYSVSREKKESFPLTVTSAQKNPTAFYLCASSPDPGLAKNIQYFGAGTRLSVL.

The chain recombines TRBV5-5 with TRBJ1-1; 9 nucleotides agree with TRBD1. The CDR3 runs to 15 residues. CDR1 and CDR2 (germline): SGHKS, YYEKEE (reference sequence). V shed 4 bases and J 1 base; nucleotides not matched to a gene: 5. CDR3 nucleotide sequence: TGTGCCAGCAGCCGACGGACAGGGGAGAACACTGAAGCTTTCTTT. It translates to CASSRRTGENTEAFF.

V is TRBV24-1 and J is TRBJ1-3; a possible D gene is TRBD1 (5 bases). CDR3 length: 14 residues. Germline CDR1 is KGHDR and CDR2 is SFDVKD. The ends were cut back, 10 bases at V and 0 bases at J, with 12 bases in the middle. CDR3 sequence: CATQASHSGNTIYF. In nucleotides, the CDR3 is TGTGCCACACAGGCATCACACTCTGGAAACACCATATATTTT.

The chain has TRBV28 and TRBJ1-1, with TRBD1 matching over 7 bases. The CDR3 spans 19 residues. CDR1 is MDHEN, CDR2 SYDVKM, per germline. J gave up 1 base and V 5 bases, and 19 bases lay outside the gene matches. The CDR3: CASSAQTGKMLGRNTEAFF. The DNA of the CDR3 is TGTGCCAGCAGTGCCCAGACAGGGAAAATGTTGGGGAGGAACACTGAAGCTTTCTTT.

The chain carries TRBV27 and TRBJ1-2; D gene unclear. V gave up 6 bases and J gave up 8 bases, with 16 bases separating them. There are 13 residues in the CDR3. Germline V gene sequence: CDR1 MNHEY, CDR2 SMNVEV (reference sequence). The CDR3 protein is CASRTGAPQGYTF. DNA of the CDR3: TGTGCCAGCAGGACGGGAGCGCCACAGGGCTACACCTTC.

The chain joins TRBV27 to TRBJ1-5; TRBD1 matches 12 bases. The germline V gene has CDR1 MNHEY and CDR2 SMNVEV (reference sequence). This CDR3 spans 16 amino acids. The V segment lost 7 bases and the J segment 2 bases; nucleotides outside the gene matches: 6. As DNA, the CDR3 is TGTGCCAGCACCGCCGGGACAGGGGGCGGCAATCAGCCCCAGCATTTT. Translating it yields CASTAGTGGGNQPQHF.

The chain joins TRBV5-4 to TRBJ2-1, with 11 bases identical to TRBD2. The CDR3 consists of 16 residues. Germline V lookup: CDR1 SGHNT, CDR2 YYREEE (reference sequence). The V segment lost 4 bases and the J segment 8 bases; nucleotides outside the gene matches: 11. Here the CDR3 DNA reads TGTGCCAGCAGCCCAAGCACTAGCGGGAGCGTCTATGAGCAGTTCTTC. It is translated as CASSPSTSGSVYEQFF.

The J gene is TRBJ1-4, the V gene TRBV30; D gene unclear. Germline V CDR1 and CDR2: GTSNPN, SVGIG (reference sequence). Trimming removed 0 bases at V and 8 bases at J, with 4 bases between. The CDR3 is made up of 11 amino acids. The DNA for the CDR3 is TGTGCCTGGAGTGTTACAGAAAAACTGTTTTTT. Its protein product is CAWSVTEKLFF.

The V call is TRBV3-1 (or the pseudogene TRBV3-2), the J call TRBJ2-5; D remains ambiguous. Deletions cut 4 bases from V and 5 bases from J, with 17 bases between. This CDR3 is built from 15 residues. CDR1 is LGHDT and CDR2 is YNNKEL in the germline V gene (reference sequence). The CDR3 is CASSLRGSGGETQYF. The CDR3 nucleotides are TGTGCCAGCAGCCTTCGCGGATCCGGTGGGGAGACCCAGTACTTC.

The CDR3 nucleotides read TGCGCCAGCAGCCAAGATGTTCTAGAACTAGCGGGGGAGCAGTTCTTC. Translation gives CASSQDVLELAGEQFF. The chain recombines TRBV4-3 with TRBJ2-1, with 10 bases that match TRBD2. The V gene's germline CDR1 is LGHNA and CDR2 YSLEER. J gave up 10 bases and V 0 bases, and 9 bases lay outside the gene matches. This CDR3 spans 16 amino acids.

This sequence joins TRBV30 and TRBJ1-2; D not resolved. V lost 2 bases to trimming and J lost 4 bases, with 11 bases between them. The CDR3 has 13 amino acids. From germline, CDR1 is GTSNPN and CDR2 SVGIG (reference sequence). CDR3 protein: CAWSLGSGYGYTF. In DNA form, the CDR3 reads TGTGCCTGGAGTCTAGGTTCTGGCTATGGCTACACCTTC.

The CDR3 spells CASSLSVPTDTQYF. CDR3 in DNA: TGTGCCAGCAGCTTATCGGTCCCCACAGATACGCAGTATTTT. The chain joins TRBV11-3 to TRBJ2-3; D not certain. Germline-derived CDR1 and CDR2 are SGHNT and YENEEA. The V and J ends lost 2 bases and 2 bases respectively, with 8 bases between them. This CDR3 comprises 14 residues.

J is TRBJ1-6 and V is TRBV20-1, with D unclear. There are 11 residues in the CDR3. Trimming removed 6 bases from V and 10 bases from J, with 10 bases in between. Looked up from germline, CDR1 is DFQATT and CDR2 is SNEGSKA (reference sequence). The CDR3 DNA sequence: TGCAGTGCCTCGGGGAAATCACCCCTCCACTTT. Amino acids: CSASGKSPLHF.

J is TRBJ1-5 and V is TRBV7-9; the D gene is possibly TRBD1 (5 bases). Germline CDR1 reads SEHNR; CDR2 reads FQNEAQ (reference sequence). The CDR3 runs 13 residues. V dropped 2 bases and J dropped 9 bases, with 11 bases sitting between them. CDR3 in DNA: TGTGCCAGCAGCTTACAGGGCTCGGGGCCCCAGCATTTT. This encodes CASSLQGSGPQHF.

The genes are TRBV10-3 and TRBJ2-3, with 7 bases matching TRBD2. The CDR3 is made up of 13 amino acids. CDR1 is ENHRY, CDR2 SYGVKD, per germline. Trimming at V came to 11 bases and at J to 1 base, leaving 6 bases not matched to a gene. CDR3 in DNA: TGTGCCTTAGGACTAGACGGCACAGATACGCAGTATTTT. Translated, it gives CALGLDGTDTQYF.

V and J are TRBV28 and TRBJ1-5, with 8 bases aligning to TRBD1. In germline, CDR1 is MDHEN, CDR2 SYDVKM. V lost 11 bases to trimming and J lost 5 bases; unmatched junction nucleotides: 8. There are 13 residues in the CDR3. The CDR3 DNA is TGTGCCGGGAACAGGGGGTTGGATCAGCCCCAGCATTTT. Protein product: CAGNRGLDQPQHF.

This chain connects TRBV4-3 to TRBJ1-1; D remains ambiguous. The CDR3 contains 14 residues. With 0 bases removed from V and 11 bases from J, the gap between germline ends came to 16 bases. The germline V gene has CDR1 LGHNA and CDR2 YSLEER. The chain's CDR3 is CASSQDPHWPDAFF. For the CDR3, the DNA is TGCGCCAGCAGCCAAGATCCCCATTGGCCCGATGCTTTCTTT.

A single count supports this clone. CDR3 in DNA: TGTGCCAGCAGCCAAGGTAGCGGGGGGTGGTTCTTC. It specifies CASSQGSGGWFF. V gene TRBV3-1 (or the pseudogene TRBV3-2) combines with J gene TRBJ2-1; 10 nucleotides align to TRBD2. The CDR3 is 12 amino acids. V trimming: 1 base; J trimming: 15 bases; junction bases outside the gene matches: 3. CDR1 LGHDT and CDR2 YNNKEL come from the germline V gene (reference sequence).

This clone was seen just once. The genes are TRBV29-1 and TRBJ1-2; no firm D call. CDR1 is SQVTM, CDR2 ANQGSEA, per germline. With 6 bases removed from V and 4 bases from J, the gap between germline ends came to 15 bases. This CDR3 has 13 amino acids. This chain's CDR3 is CSVRSGVAYGYTF. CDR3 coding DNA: TGCAGCGTGCGATCCGGGGTCGCCTATGGCTACACCTTC.

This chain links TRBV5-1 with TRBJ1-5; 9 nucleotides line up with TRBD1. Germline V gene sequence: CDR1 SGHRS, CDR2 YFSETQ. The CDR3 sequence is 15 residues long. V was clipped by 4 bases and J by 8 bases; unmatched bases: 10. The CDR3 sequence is CASSPGKGQGEPQHF. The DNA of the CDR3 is TGCGCCAGCAGCCCCGGGAAGGGACAGGGTGAGCCCCAGCATTTT.

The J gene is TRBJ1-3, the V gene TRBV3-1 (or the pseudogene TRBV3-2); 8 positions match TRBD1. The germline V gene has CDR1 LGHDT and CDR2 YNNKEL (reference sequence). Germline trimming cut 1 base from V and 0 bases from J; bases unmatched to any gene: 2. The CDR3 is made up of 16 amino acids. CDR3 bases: TGTGCCAGCAGCCAAGGGACAGGGAACTCTGGAAACACCATATATTTT. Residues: CASSQGTGNSGNTIYF.

The chain's CDR3 is CASSRYLGGSSYNEQFF. The CDR3, as DNA: TGTGCCAGCAGCAGATACCTTGGGGGGAGCTCCTACAATGAGCAGTTCTTC. The chain carries TRBV5-5 and TRBJ2-1; D perhaps matches TRBD2 (6 bases). Trimming took 4 bases from V and 0 from J, leaving 17 bases between them. Germline lookup yields CDR1 SGHKS and CDR2 YYEKEE (reference sequence). The CDR3 contains 17 residues.